Listed below are T cell receptor beta chains from one sample, sequenced in a study of blood T cell repertoires in COVID-19. Assay: immunoSEQ multiplex PCR; the TCRdb copy retains only in-frame clones and omits some. The top ten clones hold around 1.4% of a sample with 390,000 or so clones, roughly 89% of them seen once. The sample was peripheral blood. These receptors were taken from a woman aged 25 to 45 with active or convalescent COVID-19. The CDR3 runs from the conserved cysteine through the conserved F or W. D genes are given only for firm matches. Size is omitted from some rows. Given values are once, few, many or a class for expanded clones.

>NA|TRBV20-1|TRBJ1-4|NA
CSASQNNEKLFF
TGCAGTGCTAGTCAGAACAATGAAAAACTGTTTTTT
>once|TRBV5-5|TRBJ1-1|TRBD1
CASSKPTGGTEAFF
TGTGCCAGCAGCAAACCGACAGGGGGTACTGAAGCTTTCTTT
>NA|TRBV6-4|TRBJ1-1|NA
CASSDSPAGNTEAFF
TGTGCCAGCAGTGACTCTCCCGCAGGGAACACTGAAGCTTTCTTT
>few|TRBV2|TRBJ1-1|TRBD1
CASSETGTLNTEAFF
TGTGCCAGCAGTGAGACAGGGACACTGAACACTGAAGCTTTCTTT
>NA|TRBV12-5|TRBJ2-1|TRBD2
CASGLVLAGGPNEQFF
TGTGCTAGTGGTTTGGTACTAGCGGGAGGCCCCAATGAGCAGTTCTTC
>NA|TRBV2|TRBJ2-7|TRBD1
CASNKDRGWAYEQYF
TGTGCCAGCAACAAAGACAGGGGATGGGCCTACGAGCAGTACTTC
>NA|TRBV28|TRBJ1-2|TRBD1
CASAGAGQASPGYTF
TGTGCCAGCGCAGGAGCCGGACAGGCATCCCCTGGCTACACCTTC
>few|TRBV6-6|TRBJ2-7|TRBD1
CASSPQALGQGGTYEQYF
TGTGCCAGCAGTCCTCAAGCCTTAGGACAGGGGGGAACCTACGAGCAGTACTTC
>NA|TRBV6-2/TRBV6-3|TRBJ2-7|NA
CASSYPRAGTRVYEQYF
TGTGCCAGCAGTTACCCACGAGCAGGCACGAGGGTCTACGAGCAGTACTTC
>NA|TRBV4-1|TRBJ2-1|TRBD2
CASSQDRWELAGGLKLRGEQFF
TGCGCCAGCAGCCAAGATCGATGGGAGCTAGCGGGGGGGCTTAAACTCAGGGGTGAGCAGTTCTTC
>NA|TRBV3-1/TRBV3-2|TRBJ1-2|NA
CASSQDPPTGLNYGYTF
TGTGCCAGCAGCCAAGATCCCCCAACAGGTTTGAACTATGGCTACACCTTC
>NA|TRBV10-2|TRBJ1-5|TRBD1
CASSEFLTGTDNQPQHF
TGCGCCAGCAGTGAGTTTCTAACCGGGACAGACAATCAGCCCCAGCATTTT
>few|TRBV7-7|TRBJ2-1|NA
CASSPTNSNEQFF
TGTGCCAGCAGCCCAACAAATTCGAATGAGCAGTTCTTC
>NA|TRBV7-9|TRBJ1-5|TRBD1
CASSIGTGGNQPQHF
TGTGCCAGCAGCATCGGGACAGGAGGGAATCAGCCCCAGCATTTT
>NA|TRBV15|TRBJ1-4|NA
CATSREGSGTNEKLFF
TGTGCCACCAGCAGAGAAGGGAGTGGAACTAATGAAAAACTGTTTTTT
>NA|TRBV10-1|TRBJ2-3|NA
CASSEKTSPYTQYF
TGCGCCAGCAGTGAGAAAACTAGCCCGTATACGCAGTATTTT
>NA|TRBV25-1|TRBJ2-7|NA
CASSDLGAGLDEQYF
TGTGCCAGCAGTGACCTGGGGGCAGGCCTAGACGAGCAGTACTTC
>NA|TRBV3-1/TRBV3-2|TRBJ2-2|TRBD2
CASSHGTSGVTNTGELFF
TGTGCCAGCAGCCATGGGACTAGCGGGGTAACGAACACCGGGGAGCTGTTTTTT
>NA|TRBV19|TRBJ1-2|NA
CASSTLGGANYGYTF
TGTGCCAGTAGTACCCTCGGGGGGGCAAACTATGGCTACACCTTC
>NA|TRBV3-1/TRBV3-2|TRBJ2-3|NA
CASTSLGDTQYF
TGTGCCAGCACCTCACTTGGAGATACGCAGTATTTT
>NA|TRBV19|TRBJ1-1|NA
CASSRQVLGVEAFF
TGTGCCAGTAGTCGACAGGTTTTGGGGGTAGAAGCTTTCTTT
>NA|TRBV7-9|TRBJ2-2|TRBD1
CASSPDPDRANTGELFF
TGTGCCAGCAGCCCCGACCCGGACAGGGCGAACACCGGGGAGCTGTTTTTT
>NA|TRBV19|TRBJ2-3|NA
CASRQGSTDTQYF
TGTGCCAGTAGGCAGGGGAGCACAGATACGCAGTATTTT
>once|TRBV5-4|TRBJ1-3|NA
CASSLVGPSSGNTIYF
TGTGCCAGCAGCTTGGTGGGCCCGAGCTCTGGAAACACCATATATTTT
>NA|TRBV5-6|TRBJ1-4|NA
CASSLGTGMGGEKLFF
TGTGCCAGCAGCTTGGGAACAGGGATGGGCGGAGAAAAACTGTTTTTT
>NA|TRBV6-5|TRBJ1-1|NA
CVVGGDRVTEAFF
TGTGTCGTAGGGGGTGATAGGGTCACTGAAGCTTTCTTT
>NA|TRBV6-5|TRBJ2-1|TRBD1
CASRIGQGAYNEQFF
TGTGCCAGCAGGATCGGACAGGGAGCTTACAATGAGCAGTTCTTC
>NA|TRBV19|TRBJ2-7|TRBD2
CASSAAGGPYEQYF
TGTGCCAGTAGTGCGGCGGGAGGTCCCTACGAGCAGTACTTC
>NA|TRBV13|TRBJ1-1|NA
CASSPLLYTEAFF
TGTGCCAGCAGCCCGCTACTGTACACTGAAGCTTTCTTT
>NA|TRBV10-3|TRBJ2-7|NA
CAIRSPTAGLSYEQYF
TGTGCCATCAGATCCCCCACTGCGGGACTTTCGTACGAGCAGTACTTC
>NA|TRBV25-1|TRBJ1-1|NA
CASSEYIRGSEAFF
TGTGCCAGCAGTGAATATATACGGGGATCTGAAGCTTTCTTT